This TCR beta chain originates from a study of Ad26.COV2.S vaccination and SARS-CoV-2 variants. Background on the study: Participants got Ad26.COV2.S intramuscularly, once or twice 56 days apart.

A note on this clone: The target antigen is unknown.

Germline CDR1 SGHAT, CDR2 FQNNGV. This CDR3 is 14 amino acids long. The germline V and J ends were trimmed by 6 bases and 10 bases, with 21 bases remaining between them. Assay: immunoSEQ multiplex PCR; the TCRdb copy retains only in-frame clones and omits some. This sample has about 250,000 clones; approximately 88% occur once, and the top ten carry just under 3%. The treatment: roughly 20 received Ad26.COV2.S at low or high dose, single or two shots; roughly five received placebo; per-sample allocation not given. Day 63 after the first vaccine or placebo injection was the time point for sampling. Study-wide results and caveats: Breadth measured for non-spike TCRs was similar across vaccine and placebo recipients. Placebo recipients showed lower spike-specific TCR breadth than vaccinees. CD8+ and CD4+ T cells specific for spike reportedly responded with substantial breadth after vaccination.

Specimen: peripheral blood, collected in a trial of Ad26.COV2.S vaccine versus placebo. The origin of this receptor is a person aged 18-60 years who received the Ad26.COV2.S COVID-19 vaccine or a placebo. This chain connects TRBV11-2 to TRBJ1-1, with D possibly being TRBD1 (5 bases). In DNA form, the CDR3 reads TGTGCCAGCAGTATCTCCGGGGCCCCCACGATAGCTTTCTTT. Residues: CASSISGAPTIAFF.